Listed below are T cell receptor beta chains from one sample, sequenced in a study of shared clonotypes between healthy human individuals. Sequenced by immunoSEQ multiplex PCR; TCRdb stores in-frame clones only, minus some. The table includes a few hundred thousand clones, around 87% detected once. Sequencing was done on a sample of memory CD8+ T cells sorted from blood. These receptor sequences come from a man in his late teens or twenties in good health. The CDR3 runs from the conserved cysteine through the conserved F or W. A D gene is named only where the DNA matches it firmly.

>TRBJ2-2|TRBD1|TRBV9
TGTGCCAGCAGCGTAGTTGGGACAGGGGGCACCGGGGAGCTGTTTTTT
CASSVVGTGGTGELFF
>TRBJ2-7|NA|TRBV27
TGTGCCAGCAGCCCCCTTCCGGGGTCCCGGCATGACGAGCAGTACTTC
CASSPLPGSRHDEQYF
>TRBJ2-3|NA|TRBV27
TGTGCCAGCAGTTCTTCCACCCACGGAGATACGCAGTATTTT
CASSSSTHGDTQYF
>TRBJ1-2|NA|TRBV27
TGTGCCAGCAGTTTATCGGGGGGTGGCTACACCTTC
CASSLSGGGYTF
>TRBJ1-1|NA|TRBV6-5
TGTGCCAGCAGTTACGTAGACAGCGGCACTGAAGCTTTCTTT
CASSYVDSGTEAFF
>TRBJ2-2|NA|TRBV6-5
TGTGCCACCAGCTCCGGCGGGGAGCTGTTTTTT
CATSSGGELFF
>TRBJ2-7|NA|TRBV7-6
TGTGCCAGCAGCTTCTGGCAGGGGTCTTTCGAGCAGTACTTC
CASSFWQGSFEQYF
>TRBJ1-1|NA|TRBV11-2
TGTGCCAGCAGCTTATCACGGACTGAAGCTTTCTTT
CASSLSRTEAFF
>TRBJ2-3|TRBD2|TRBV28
TGTGCCAGCAGTTTATTCCTAGCGGTTAGCACAGATACGCAGTATTTT
CASSLFLAVSTDTQYF
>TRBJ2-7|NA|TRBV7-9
TGTGCCAGCAGACCTATGGACAGCCCCTACGAGCAGTACTTC
CASRPMDSPYEQYF
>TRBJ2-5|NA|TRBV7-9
TGTGCCAGCAGGAGAAGCGGTCAAGAGACCCAGTACTTC
CASRRSGQETQYF
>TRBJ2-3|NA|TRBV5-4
TGTGCCAGCAGCCAAACCGACTACATTCGGGATACGCAGTATTTT
CASSQTDYIRDTQYF
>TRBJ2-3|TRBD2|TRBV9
TGTGCCAGCAGCCCCCGGACTAGCGCGAACACAGATACGCAGTATTTT
CASSPRTSANTDTQYF
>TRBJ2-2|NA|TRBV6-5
TGTGCCAGCAGTTACTCGATTTATAGCGGGGAGCTGTTTTTT
CASSYSIYSGELFF
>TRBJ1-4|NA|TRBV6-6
TGTGCCAGCACAAGCCTTTCGGTTTATGAAAAACTGTTTTTT
CASTSLSVYEKLFF
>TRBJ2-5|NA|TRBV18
TGTGCCAGCTCACCTTCTTCTCTCCGGGACGGAAAAGAGACCCAGTACTTC
CASSPSSLRDGKETQYF
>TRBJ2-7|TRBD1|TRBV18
TGTGCCACCAGTGGGACAGGGCCTTACGAGCAGTACTTC
CATSGTGPYEQYF
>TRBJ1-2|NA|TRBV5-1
TGCGCCAGCAGCTTGGCCGACGGATCTAACTATGGCTACACCTTC
CASSLADGSNYGYTF
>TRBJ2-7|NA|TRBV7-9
TGTGCCAGCAGCTTAGCCGGGTCCTACGAGCAGTACTTC
CASSLAGSYEQYF
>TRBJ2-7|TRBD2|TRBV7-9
TGTGCCAGCAGCTCCTGGGGGGGAGACTACGAGCAGTACTTC
CASSSWGGDYEQYF
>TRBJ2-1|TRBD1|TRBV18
TGTGCCAGCTCGCTAGTAAGTGGACAGGGGTACAATGAGCAGTTCTTC
CASSLVSGQGYNEQFF